A selection of T cell receptor beta chains follows, all from one sample in a study of radiotherapy plus CTLA-4 blockade in lung cancer. TCRdb's copy holds only in-frame clones and misses some; the assay was immunoSEQ multiplex PCR. The sample has 45,000 or so clones; roughly four fifths are singletons. The material sequenced was peripheral blood, taken from a patient treated with radiotherapy plus ipilimumab. These receptor sequences come from a human donor with non-small cell lung cancer who had stable disease on radiotherapy plus ipilimumab. Each CDR3 is given with its conserved first and last residue. D genes are given only for firm matches. Clone size appears in some rows only: once, few, many, or a class for an expanded clone.

V gene	J gene	clone size	D gene	CDR3 protein	CDR3 DNA
TRBV5-4	TRBJ1-1	-	-	CASSLTGPTEAFF	TGTGCCAGCAGCTTGACCGGACCCACTGAAGCTTTCTTT
TRBV11-2	TRBJ1-1	-	TRBD1	CASRRRTGLRTEAFF	TGTGCCAGCAGACGCCGGACAGGGCTGCGTACTGAAGCTTTCTTT
TRBV6-1	TRBJ2-6	-	-	CASSDVGRTFGANVLTF	TGTGCCAGCAGTGACGTAGGCAGAACTTTTGGGGCCAACGTCCTGACTTTC
TRBV5-1	TRBJ1-3	-	-	CASSPDAVGGNTIYF	TGCGCCAGCAGCCCTGATGCTGTGGGTGGAAACACCATATATTTT
TRBV30	TRBJ1-1	-	TRBD1	CACPGTGLNTEAFF	TGTGCCTGTCCAGGGACAGGGCTGAACACTGAAGCTTTCTTT
TRBV5-6	TRBJ1-5	few	TRBD1	CASSFGQGNNQPQHF	TGTGCCAGCAGCTTCGGACAGGGGAACAATCAGCCCCAGCATTTT
TRBV30	TRBJ2-7	-	-	CAWSVLVGGNEQYF	TGTGCCTGGAGTGTACTGGTAGGGGGGAACGAGCAGTACTTC
TRBV7-9	TRBJ1-2	-	-	CASSLGGDFYGYTF	TGTGCCAGCAGCTTAGGGGGGGATTTCTACGGCTACACCTTC
TRBV7-9	TRBJ2-7	-	TRBD1	CASSLTGGDYEQYF	TGTGCCAGCAGCTTGACAGGGGGGGACTACGAGCAGTACTTC
TRBV18	TRBJ2-2	-	TRBD2	CASSPSSLLAGNTGELFF	TGTGCCAGCTCACCTTCATCTCTACTAGCGGGGAACACCGGGGAGCTGTTTTTT